This entry lists 23 T cell receptor beta chains sequenced from one sample in a study of blood T cells in healthy people across ages. It was with a sample-barcoded 5' primer and a J-beta primer mix that a second PCR of roughly 6 to 11 cycles was run. TCRdb passed the 5' RACE reads through MiXCR, listing each CDR3 protein once. Of approximately 690,000 distinct CDR3 sequences listed, about 54% are singletons. Material: blood. The receptor source for this set is a man aged 60-69 years in good health.

This chain uses TRBV20-1 with TRBJ1-5; D is perhaps TRBD1 (6 bases). CDR3 length: 16 amino acids. Germline lookup yields CDR1 DFQATT and CDR2 SNEGSKA (reference sequence). Trimming cost V 5 bases and J 0 bases, with 17 bases left between them. The CDR3 spells CSAPRAGASSNQPQHF. CDR3 nucleotides: TGCAGTGCTCCAAGGGCAGGGGCTTCTAGCAATCAGCCCCAGCATTTT.

This clonotype was found many times. This sequence joins TRBV7-8 and TRBJ2-7, with D possibly TRBD2 on 6 matching bases. V was clipped by 1 base and J by 3 bases, with 10 bases between them. CDR1 is SGHVS, CDR2 FQNEAQ, per germline. The CDR3 is 14 residues long. CDR3 sequence: CASSLVGGVYEQYF. The CDR3, as DNA: TGTGCCAGCAGCTTAGTCGGCGGGGTCTACGAGCAGTACTTC.

V gene TRBV14 combines with J gene TRBJ2-5; 9 nucleotides match TRBD1. There are 14 residues in the CDR3. The V gene's germline CDR1 is SGHDN and CDR2 FVKESK. V shed 2 bases and J 3 bases; nucleotides not matched to a gene: 1. The CDR3 region is CASSQWTGEETQYF. DNA for the CDR3: TGTGCCAGCAGCCAATGGACAGGGGAAGAGACCCAGTACTTC.

This chain links TRBV5-6 with TRBJ1-2; D is unclear. In germline, CDR1 is SGHDT, CDR2 YYEEEE. There are 15 residues in the CDR3. The V gene lost 2 bases and the J gene lost 1 base, with 12 bases spanning the gap. The CDR3 coding sequence is TGTGCCAGCAGCTTTGTGGCAGTAGATAACTATGGCTACACCTTC. Its translation: CASSFVAVDNYGYTF.

This chain uses TRBV4-2 with TRBJ2-1, with 10 bases fitting TRBD1. Germline CDR1 LGHNA, CDR2 YNFKEQ. V shed 2 bases, J shed 6 bases, and the junction held 4 bases outside the gene matches. This CDR3 spans 15 amino acids. The CDR3 DNA follows: TGTGCCAGCAGCCAACAGGACAGGGGGGCCAATGAGCAGTTCTTC. Its protein is CASSQQDRGANEQFF.

The chain is built from TRBV7-9 and TRBJ1-2, with D uncertain. Germline CDR1 SEHNR, CDR2 FQNEAQ (reference sequence). This CDR3 has 16 residues. V was cut by 1 base and J by 0 bases, with 12 bases left in between. The CDR3 spells CASSLVVSRANYGYTF. The CDR3 DNA follows: TGTGCCAGCAGCTTAGTGGTGTCGCGAGCTAACTATGGCTACACCTTC.

The chain carries TRBV4-2 and TRBJ1-5, with 11 bases identical to TRBD1. With V trimmed by 2 bases and J by 5 bases, 5 bases remained unmatched. The CDR3 runs to 16 residues. The germline V gene has CDR1 LGHNA and CDR2 YNFKEQ. The CDR3 is CASSQLGQGADQPQHF. The CDR3 nucleotides are TGTGCCAGCAGCCAACTTGGACAGGGGGCCGATCAGCCCCAGCATTTT.

This clonotype has only a few counts. J is TRBJ2-3 and V is TRBV12-3 or TRBV12-4, with a tentative D call TRBD2 (6 bases). The CDR3 consists of 19 residues. V was shortened by 4 bases and J by 0 bases, with 23 bases between the two germline ends. The CDR3 here is CASSSRRLEAGKSTDTQYF. CDR3 bases: TGTGCCAGCAGTTCTCGGCGGCTGGAAGCGGGCAAAAGCACAGATACGCAGTATTTT.

The chain uses TRBV20-1 and TRBJ2-5; the D is unclear. Judging by the DNA end, TRBJ2-7 fits better; the J call may be wrong. Germline V gene sequence: CDR1 DFQATT, CDR2 SNEGSKA (reference sequence). This CDR3 is built from 13 residues. The CDR3 protein is CSASRPFTYEQYF. The CDR3 bases are TGCAGTGCTTCTAGACCCTTTACCTACGAGCAGTACTTC.

The chain joins TRBV2 to TRBJ1-2, with a tentative D call TRBD1 (5 bases). The CDR3 is made up of 14 amino acids. Germline values: CDR1 SNHLY, CDR2 FYNNEI. The germline V and J ends were trimmed by 8 bases and 4 bases, with 17 bases remaining between them. CDR3 loop: CASGSGSHLYGYTF. Here the CDR3 DNA reads TGTGCCAGCGGATCAGGGAGTCACCTCTATGGCTACACCTTC.

The chain combines TRBV20-1 with TRBJ2-1, with D tentatively TRBD1 or TRBD2 (6 bases each). The germline CDR1 and CDR2 sequences are DFQATT and SNEGSKA (reference sequence). CDR3 size: 16 residues. V lost 2 bases and J 1 base, leaving 15 bases between the germline ends. In DNA, the CDR3 is TGCAGTGCTAGACCCCCGGGAGACAGGTCCTACAATGAGCAGTTCTTC. Amino acid sequence: CSARPPGDRSYNEQFF.

The chain's CDR3 is CASSHPQGGNYGYTF. CDR3 nucleotide sequence: TGCGCCAGCAGCCACCCACAGGGAGGGAATTATGGCTACACCTTC. V gene TRBV4-1 combines with J gene TRBJ1-2; D is possibly TRBD1 (6 bases). With 3 bases removed from V and 5 bases from J, the gap between germline ends came to 16 bases. CDR1 is MGHRA and CDR2 is YSYEKL in the germline V gene. This CDR3 has 15 residues.

This rearrangement joins TRBV5-1 to TRBJ1-1; D unclear. Germline V gene sequence: CDR1 SGHRS, CDR2 YFSETQ. The CDR3 contains 14 residues. The V end lost 5 bases, the J end lost 1 base, and 12 bases lay between the germline ends. CDR3 sequence: CASSHGRGNTEAFF. CDR3 coding DNA: TGCGCCAGCAGTCATGGGCGGGGGAACACTGAAGCTTTCTTT. The whole variable domain, remainder taken from reference TRBV5-1 and TRBJ1-1, is KAGVTQTPRYLIKTRGQQVTLSCSPISGHRSVSWYQQTPGQGLQFLFEYFSETQRNKGNFPGRFSGRQFSNSRSEMNVSTLELGDSALYLCASSHGRGNTEAFFGQGTRLTVV.

In regard to this clonotype: This may stem from a read error, because a much larger clone lies one nucleotide away. V is TRBV6-6 and J is TRBJ2-1; possible D gene TRBD1, 6 bases. The CDR3 length is 14 residues. Germline V CDR1 and CDR2: MNHNY, SVGAGI (reference sequence). This CDR3 reads CTSSYSRGNNEQFF. CDR3 sequence (DNA): TGTACCAGCAGTTACTCGAGGGGGAACAATGAGCAGTTCTTC.

The V and J genes are TRBV2 and TRBJ1-1; TRBD1 matches 7 bases. V shed 8 bases, J shed 6 bases, and the junction held 15 bases outside the gene matches. Germline V gives CDR1 SNHLY, CDR2 FYNNEI. This CDR3 spans 15 amino acids. CDR3 sequence (DNA): TGTGCCAGCGAGGCCTACAGGGGTTTTAGATCTGAAGCTTTCTTT. It encodes CASEAYRGFRSEAFF.

In this sample, this clonotype turned up once. The gene calls are TRBV29-1 and TRBJ2-1; 9 nucleotides match TRBD2. V dropped 5 bases and J dropped 7; count of bases not matched to a gene: 9. The CDR3 contains 14 residues. Germline-derived CDR1 and CDR2 are SQVTM and ANQGSEA. The CDR3 region is CSVILAGPHNEQFF. The CDR3 DNA reads TGCAGCGTTATACTAGCGGGTCCGCATAATGAGCAGTTCTTC.

The V and J genes are TRBV20-1 and TRBJ2-1, with D possibly TRBD1 on 5 matching bases. V shed 1 base and J shed 1 base, with 8 bases lying between them. Germline values: CDR1 DFQATT, CDR2 SNEGSKA (reference sequence). CDR3 length: 14 amino acids. CDR3 DNA: TGCAGTGCTAGAGGACAGACTTCCTACAATGAGCAGTTCTTC. Amino acid sequence: CSARGQTSYNEQFF.

This clonotype was recorded once. The chain uses TRBV25-1 and TRBJ2-3; D perhaps matches TRBD2 (6 bases). Trimming left V 5 bases short and J 1 base short, with 16 bases between. CDR3 length equals 16 residues. The germline gives CDR1 MGHDK, CDR2 SYGVNS. CDR3 sequence: CASSRWEASGTDTQYF. As DNA, the CDR3 is TGTGCCAGCAGTCGCTGGGAGGCTTCGGGCACAGATACGCAGTATTTT.

V gene TRBV28 combines with J gene TRBJ1-4; no reliable D call. V lost 2 bases to trimming and J lost 8 bases, with 12 bases between them. The CDR3 has 14 amino acids. Germline V gene sequence: CDR1 MDHEN, CDR2 SYDVKM. The CDR3 bases are TGTGCCAGCAGTTTAGTTCGGCAAACCGAAAAACTGTTTTTT. Translating it yields CASSLVRQTEKLFF.

This sequence joins TRBV6-1 and TRBJ2-3; D not resolved. CDR1 MNHNS and CDR2 SASEGT come from the germline V gene. Trimming took 4 bases from V and 6 from J, leaving 11 bases between them. The CDR3 loop spans 13 amino acids. This CDR3 reads CASSGVATDTQYF. CDR3 in DNA: TGTGCCAGCAGTGGAGTCGCGACGGATACGCAGTATTTT.

This clonotype was found a few times. The CDR3 sequence: CASSLIGPYGYTF. The CDR3 nucleotides read TGTGCCAGCAGTTTAATCGGTCCTTATGGCTACACCTTC. The chain joins TRBV27 to TRBJ1-2; D call uncertain. This CDR3 has 13 residues. V was pared by 2 bases and J by 5 bases, with 9 bases between. Per germline, CDR1 MNHEY and CDR2 SMNVEV (reference sequence).

This clonotype has more than one count but fewer than ten. The rearrangement links TRBV6-6 to TRBJ1-2; tentative D call: TRBD1 (5 bases). CDR1 and CDR2 from the germline V gene are MNHNY and SVGAGI (reference sequence). This CDR3 is 11 amino acids long. V dropped 2 bases and J dropped 8 bases, with 6 bases sitting between them. CDR3 nucleotide sequence: TGTGCCAGCAGTTACAAGGGGGGCTACACCTTC. Its protein is CASSYKGGYTF.

The chain links TRBV6-1 to TRBJ2-1; TRBD1 matches at 7 bases. V lost 6 bases, J lost 2 bases, and 4 bases stayed unmatched. The germline V gene encodes CDR1 MNHNS and CDR2 SASEGT. CDR3 length equals 14 residues. The CDR3 is CASSRDSTYNEQFF. Written as DNA, the CDR3 is TGTGCCAGCAGCCGGGACAGCACCTACAATGAGCAGTTCTTC.